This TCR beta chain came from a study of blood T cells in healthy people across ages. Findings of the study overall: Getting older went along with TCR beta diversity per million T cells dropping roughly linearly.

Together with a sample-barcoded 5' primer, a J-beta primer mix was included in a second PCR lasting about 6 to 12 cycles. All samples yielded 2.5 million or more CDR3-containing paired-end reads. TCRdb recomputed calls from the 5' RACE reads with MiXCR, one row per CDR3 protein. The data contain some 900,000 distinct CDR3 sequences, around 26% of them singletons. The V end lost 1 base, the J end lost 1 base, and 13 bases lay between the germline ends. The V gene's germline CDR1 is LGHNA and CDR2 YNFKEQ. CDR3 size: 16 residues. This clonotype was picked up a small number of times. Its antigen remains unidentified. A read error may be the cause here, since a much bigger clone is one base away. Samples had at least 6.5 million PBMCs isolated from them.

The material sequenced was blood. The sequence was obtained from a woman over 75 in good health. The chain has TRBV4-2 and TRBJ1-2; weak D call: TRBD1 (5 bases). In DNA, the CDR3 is TGTGCCAGCAGCCAAGTAGGCGGGACGGATAACTATGGCTACACCTTC. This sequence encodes CASSQVGGTDNYGYTF.